A single sample gave rise to the 4 T cell receptor beta chains below, sequenced in a study of cytomegalovirus exposure and HLA in healthy donors. Both 60 Vbeta primers and 13 Jbeta primers went into the PCR. Profiling relied on immunoSEQ multiplex PCR, and the TCRdb table lists in-frame clones only, not all of them. The sample shows more than 110,000 clones, about 71% of them seen only once. Sequencing was performed on PBMCs. The receptors stem from a woman aged 60-70 years in good health and CMV-seropositive.

The rearrangement uses TRBV5-1 and TRBJ2-1; weak D call: TRBD2 (6 bases). The CDR3 is made up of 14 amino acids. With 2 bases removed from V and 10 bases from J, the gap between germline ends came to 16 bases. The germline V gene has CDR1 SGHRS and CDR2 YFSETQ. CDR3 DNA sequence: TGCGCCAGCAGCTTACACTTAGGGGCGGGGGAGCAGTTCTTC. Translation gives CASSLHLGAGEQFF.

V gene TRBV5-6 combines with J gene TRBJ2-4; TRBD2 matches 8 bases. Germline V gene data show CDR1 as SGHDT and CDR2 as YYEEEE. Trimming at V came to 3 bases and at J to 7 bases, leaving 6 bases not matched to a gene. The CDR3 sequence is 14 residues long. CDR3: CASSSLSGNNIQYF. DNA of the CDR3: TGTGCCAGCAGCTCGCTTAGCGGGAACAACATTCAGTACTTC.

This clone has only a few counts. The chain is built from TRBV7-8 and TRBJ1-4; 10 bases are shared with TRBD1. V lost 4 bases, J lost 7 bases, and 3 bases stayed unmatched. Germline CDR1 and CDR2: SGHVS and FQNEAQ. The CDR3 runs 14 residues. The CDR3 nucleotides read TGTGCCAGCAGCTCAAGGACAGGGGGTGAAAAACTGTTTTTT. Residues: CASSSRTGGEKLFF.

This chain connects TRBV19 to TRBJ1-3; D is perhaps TRBD1 (6 bases). V gave up 10 bases and J gave up 4 bases, with 17 bases separating them. The CDR3 is 14 residues long. Germline lookup yields CDR1 LNHDA and CDR2 SQIVND (reference sequence). The CDR3 protein is CATKTGGQGNTIYF. The CDR3 coding sequence is TGTGCCACCAAGACAGGCGGTCAAGGAAACACCATATATTTT.